This T cell receptor (beta chain) came from a study of T cells after yellow fever vaccination (dated by TCRdb to about 2019). Some background on the complete study: The SMART-Seq v4 Ultra Low Input RNA kit was used to prepare libraries from fractions with low cell numbers. Bulk TCR alpha and beta repertoires were sequenced longitudinally to track T-cell clones before and after primary and booster YFV17D yellow fever vaccination. Two healthy male donors, one aged 18 to 30 and one aged 30 to 40 years, made up the cohort. Blood was drawn at multiple timepoints before and after primary and secondary immunization, with bulk PBMC replicates and cell subsets isolated. What the study reported, not specific to this receptor: Because only two donors were included in the study, the extent to which the findings can be generalized is limited. Computational filtering was needed because FACS-sorted repertoires could contain abundant contaminating clonotypes from the bulk population. The secondary T-cell response was found to be weaker but faster than the primary response, with a peak reached on day 5 rather than on day 15. A small fraction of clonotypes showed up in both the CD4 and CD8 compartments, probably as a result of convergent recombination. After the booster, most of the clones that had expanded following primary vaccination were detected again (just under 97% of CD4 and around 87% of CD8), which suggests that memory was broadly maintained.

The sample's treatment or condition label is to be understood as: live attenuated yellow fever vaccine strain. At each blood-draw timepoint, two biological replicates of bulk PBMCs were collected. A standard Ficoll-Paque protocol was used to isolate PBMCs from peripheral blood. TriZol was used to extract RNA from bulk PBMCs, CD4 and CD8 fractions, and dextramer-positive and dextramer-negative fractions. This clonotype was observed a few times. Its antigen is still unknown. Base quality data are lacking; no much larger clone is found one base away. Synthesis of TCR cDNA relied on 5'RACE template switching, a step that introduced a universal primer site along with unique molecular identifiers. cDNA synthesis was primed from both the TCR alpha and TCR beta constant segments. Libraries were amplified in two PCR steps, with sample barcodes and sequencing adapters added in the second step. Libraries were sequenced on Illumina HiSeq 2500 (2x100 bp) or NovaSeq (2x150 bp). As for the authors' bioinformatics: MIGEC handled demultiplexing of reads and collapsing into UMI consensus sequences, while MiXCR performed V(D)J alignment. Clonotypes responding to the vaccine were identified with edgeR on replicate PBMC samples, with the criteria of FDR below 0.01 and a log2 fold change above 5 up to day 15. Each bulk clonotype was labeled CD4 or CD8 based on which sequenced repertoire, CD4 or CD8, contained the clonotype at higher abundance. Using fastp at Q25 and MiXCR, TCRdb reprocessed the public reads and kept productive beta chains. Every entry covers one CDR3 protein and lists the most common genes and DNA from its rows. The V and J calls were determined by TCRdb, not by the authors. The sample contains roughly 520,000 distinct CDR3 sequences, 20% to 25% of them found a single time. The leading ten clones occupy roughly a sixth of the sample.

CDR1 LNHNV and CDR2 YYDKDF are derived from the germline V gene (reference sequence). The CDR3 contains 14 residues, cysteine and phenylalanine counted. Only the CDR3 part of the read is kept: 42 bases, read in frame from the first base. At the junction V is shortened by 3 bases and J by 2 bases, with 10 bases in between. This sequence originates from a man between 18 and 29 years old who received the YFV17D yellow fever vaccine. The rearrangement joined TRBV15 to TRBJ2-5, and perhaps TRBD1 as D gene, on 6 matching bases. The input for sequencing was PBMCs, taken roughly 23 days after the first yellow fever vaccination. The bases read TGTGCCACCAGCAGGGGGGACATACAAGAGACCCAGTACTTC. Its translation reads: CATSRGDIQETQYF.